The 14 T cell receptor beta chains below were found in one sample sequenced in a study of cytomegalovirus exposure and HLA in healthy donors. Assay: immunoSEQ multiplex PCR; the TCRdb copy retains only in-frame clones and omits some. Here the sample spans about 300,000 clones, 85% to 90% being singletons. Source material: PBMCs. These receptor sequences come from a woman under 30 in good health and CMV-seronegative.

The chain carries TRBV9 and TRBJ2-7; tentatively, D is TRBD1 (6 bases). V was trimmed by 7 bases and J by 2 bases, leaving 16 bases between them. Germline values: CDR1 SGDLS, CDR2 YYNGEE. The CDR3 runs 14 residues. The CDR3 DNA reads TGTGCCAGCTCCTCCTCGACAGGTACCTACGAGCAGTACTTC. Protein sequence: CASSSSTGTYEQYF.

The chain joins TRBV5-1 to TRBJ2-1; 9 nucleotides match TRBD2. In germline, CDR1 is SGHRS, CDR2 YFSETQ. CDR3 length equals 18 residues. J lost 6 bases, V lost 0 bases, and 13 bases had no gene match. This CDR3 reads CASSLETVSGSGGNEQFF. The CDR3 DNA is TGCGCCAGCAGCTTGGAAACGGTTAGCGGGAGTGGAGGCAATGAGCAGTTCTTC.

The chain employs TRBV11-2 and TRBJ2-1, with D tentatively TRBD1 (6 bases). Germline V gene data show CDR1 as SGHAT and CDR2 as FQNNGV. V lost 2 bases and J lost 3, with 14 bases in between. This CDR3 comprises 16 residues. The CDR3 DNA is TGTGCCAGCAGCTTACCAGGGGTGGGTCTCTACAATGAGCAGTTCTTC. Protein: CASSLPGVGLYNEQFF.

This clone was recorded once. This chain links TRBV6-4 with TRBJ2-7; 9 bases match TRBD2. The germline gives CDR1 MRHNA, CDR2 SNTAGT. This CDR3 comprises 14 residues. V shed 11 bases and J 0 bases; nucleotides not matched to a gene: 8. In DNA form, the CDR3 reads TGTGCCGCCCCGGGACTAGCCGCCTCCTACGAGCAGTACTTC. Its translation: CAAPGLAASYEQYF.

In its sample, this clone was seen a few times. The CDR3 DNA is TGTGCCAGCAGCGCCTCAGGACTAGCGGGGGAACAAGAGACCCAGTACTTC. This sequence encodes CASSASGLAGEQETQYF. V is TRBV9 and J is TRBJ2-5; 13 bases are a match to TRBD2. This CDR3 has 17 residues. Germline loops: CDR1 SGDLS, CDR2 YYNGEE. The ends lost 3 bases at V and 2 bases at J; junction bases unmatched: 7.

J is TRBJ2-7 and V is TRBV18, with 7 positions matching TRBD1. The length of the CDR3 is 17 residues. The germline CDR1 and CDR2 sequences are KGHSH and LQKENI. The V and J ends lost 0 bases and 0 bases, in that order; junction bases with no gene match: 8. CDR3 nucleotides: TGTGCCAGCTCACCACCGGGCTGGGACAGCGACTCCTACGAGCAGTACTTC. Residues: CASSPPGWDSDSYEQYF.

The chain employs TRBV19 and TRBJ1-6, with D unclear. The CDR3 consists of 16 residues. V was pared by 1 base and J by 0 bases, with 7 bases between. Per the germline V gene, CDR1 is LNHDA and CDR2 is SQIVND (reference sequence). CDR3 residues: CASSIGQTSYNSPLHF. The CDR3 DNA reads TGTGCCAGTAGTATAGGGCAAACCTCCTATAATTCACCCCTCCACTTT.

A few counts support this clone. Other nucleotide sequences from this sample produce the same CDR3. CDR3 in amino acids: CAWSVGTGNTEAFF. The CDR3 nucleotides are TGTGCCTGGAGTGTGGGGACTGGGAACACTGAAGCTTTCTTT. The chain recombines TRBV30 with TRBJ1-1; D is possibly TRBD1 (5 bases). Trimming stripped 0 bases from V and 1 base from J, with 9 bases between. CDR3 length equals 14 residues. Germline V lookup: CDR1 GTSNPN, CDR2 SVGIG (reference sequence).

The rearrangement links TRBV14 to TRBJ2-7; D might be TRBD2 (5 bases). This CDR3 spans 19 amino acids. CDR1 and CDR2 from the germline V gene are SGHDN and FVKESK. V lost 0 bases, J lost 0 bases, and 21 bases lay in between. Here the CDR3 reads CASSQDAARTRWSSYEQYF. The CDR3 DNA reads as TGTGCCAGCAGCCAAGATGCGGCGAGGACTCGGTGGAGCTCCTACGAGCAGTACTTC. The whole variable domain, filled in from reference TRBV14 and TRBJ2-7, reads EAGVTQFPSHSVIEKGQTVTLRCDPISGHDNLYWYRRVMGKEIKFLLHFVKESKQDESGMPNNRFLAERTGGTYSTLKVQPAELEDSGVYFCASSQDAARTRWSSYEQYFGPGTRLTVT.

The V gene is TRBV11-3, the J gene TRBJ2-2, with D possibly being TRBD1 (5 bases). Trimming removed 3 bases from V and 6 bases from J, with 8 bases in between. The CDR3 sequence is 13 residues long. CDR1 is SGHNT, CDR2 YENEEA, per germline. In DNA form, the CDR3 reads TGTGCCAGCAGCTTCCAGGGCTCCGGGGAGCTGTTTTTT. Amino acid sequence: CASSFQGSGELFF.

CDR3 in amino acids: CASSFPRVKNSPLHF. CDR3 DNA: TGTGCCAGCAGTTTCCCCAGGGTAAAGAATTCACCCCTCCACTTT. The V and J genes are TRBV28 and TRBJ1-6; weak D call: TRBD1 (5 bases). The CDR3 is 15 residues long. In germline, CDR1 is MDHEN, CDR2 SYDVKM. The germline V and J ends were trimmed by 3 bases and 7 bases, with 13 bases remaining between them.

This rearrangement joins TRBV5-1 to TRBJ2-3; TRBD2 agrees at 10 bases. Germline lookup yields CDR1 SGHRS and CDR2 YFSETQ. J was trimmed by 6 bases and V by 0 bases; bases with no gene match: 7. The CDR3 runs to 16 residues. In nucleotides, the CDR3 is TGCGCCAGCAGCTTGGCTCGAGCGGGAGGGCCGGATACGCAGTATTTT. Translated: CASSLARAGGPDTQYF.

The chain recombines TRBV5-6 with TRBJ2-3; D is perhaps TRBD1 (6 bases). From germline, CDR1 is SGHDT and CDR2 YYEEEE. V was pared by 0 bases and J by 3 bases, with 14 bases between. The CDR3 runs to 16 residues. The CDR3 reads CASSLARRQVTDTQYF. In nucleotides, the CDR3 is TGTGCCAGCAGCTTGGCCCGGAGACAGGTGACAGATACGCAGTATTTT.

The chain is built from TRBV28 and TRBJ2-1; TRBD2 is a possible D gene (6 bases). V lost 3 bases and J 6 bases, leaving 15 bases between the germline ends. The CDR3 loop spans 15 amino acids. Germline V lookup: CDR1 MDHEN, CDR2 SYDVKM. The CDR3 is CASSFWRGGGNEQFF. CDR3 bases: TGTGCCAGCAGTTTCTGGAGGGGAGGAGGCAATGAGCAGTTCTTC.